The 26 T cell receptor beta chains in this list originate from one sample, sequenced in a study of blood T cell repertoires in COVID-19. Clones were read by immunoSEQ multiplex PCR, and TCRdb kept only the in-frame ones, dropping some. The sample contains 300,000 to 350,000 clones, around 90% of which appear only once. Sequencing was carried out using peripheral blood. Receptors were obtained from a woman between 25 and 40 years old with COVID-19, enrolled during active disease.

V usage is TRBV24-1 and J usage is TRBJ2-1; 8 positions agree with TRBD2. Unmatched junction bases numbered 7, after V lost 7 bases and J lost 9 bases. Germline CDR1 is KGHDR and CDR2 is SFDVKD. The CDR3 has 13 residues. In DNA, the CDR3 is TGTGCCACCAGGAAGACTAGCGCGGGTGAGCAGTTCTTC. Protein sequence: CATRKTSAGEQFF.

This clone has a single count. The chain joins TRBV18 to TRBJ2-7; 9 nucleotides match TRBD1. Germline V gives CDR1 KGHSH, CDR2 LQKENI. This CDR3 has 14 residues. J gave up 5 bases and V 3 bases, and 5 bases lay outside the gene matches. CDR3 coding DNA: TGTGCCAGCTCACCGGGACAGGGCGGCCACGAGCAGTACTTC. Translation: CASSPGQGGHEQYF.

The chain links TRBV6-1 to TRBJ2-3; D might be TRBD2 (5 bases). V was pared by 10 bases and J by 2 bases, with 10 bases between. Germline assignment: CDR1 MNHNS and CDR2 SASEGT. This CDR3 contains 12 residues. The CDR3 region has the DNA TGTGCCACCGGACTTCTCACAGATACGCAGTATTTT. Translating it yields CATGLLTDTQYF.

This clone was found once. The chain carries TRBV4-2 and TRBJ2-3; no clear D. V was pared by 0 bases and J by 1 base, with 5 bases between. The CDR3 length is 14 residues. Germline loops: CDR1 LGHNA, CDR2 YNFKEQ. CDR3: CASSQDIRTDTQYF. The DNA for the CDR3 is TGTGCCAGCAGCCAAGATATTCGCACAGATACGCAGTATTTT.

The V call is TRBV6-5, the J call TRBJ1-2, with 7 bases identical to TRBD1. The CDR3 totals 15 residues. J gave up 4 bases and V 0 bases, and 5 bases lay outside the gene matches. Germline values: CDR1 MNHEY, CDR2 SVGAGI. CDR3 region: CASSYSGRGSYGYTF. The CDR3, as DNA: TGTGCCAGCAGTTACTCGGGCAGGGGGAGCTATGGCTACACCTTC.

The rearrangement links TRBV15 to TRBJ1-4; 9 nucleotides line up with TRBD1. Germline-derived CDR1 and CDR2 are LNHNV and YYDKDF (reference sequence). Trimming removed 0 bases from V and 5 bases from J; junction bases left unmatched: 1. The CDR3 has 15 residues. The CDR3, as DNA: TGTGCCACCAGCAGAGAAGGGACAGGGAATGAAAAACTGTTTTTT. Its translation is CATSREGTGNEKLFF.

This clone was seen only once. The CDR3 sequence: CSGRLGGNEQFF. In DNA, the CDR3 is TGCAGCGGCCGACTGGGGGGAAATGAGCAGTTCTTC. The rearrangement joins TRBV29-1 to TRBJ2-1, with D tentatively TRBD2 (6 bases). The V and J ends lost 7 bases and 7 bases respectively, with 14 bases between them. Germline CDR1 reads SQVTM; CDR2 reads ANQGSEA. The CDR3 covers 12 residues.

The V call is TRBV10-3, the J call TRBJ2-5; 7 bases line up with TRBD2. Losses at the gene ends were 2 bases for V and 3 bases for J; bases not matched to a gene: 6. The germline gives CDR1 ENHRY, CDR2 SYGVKD. There are 15 residues in the CDR3. The CDR3 here is CAISEGRLAEETQYF. In DNA, the CDR3 is TGTGCCATCAGTGAGGGTCGACTAGCCGAAGAGACCCAGTACTTC.

V and J are TRBV9 and TRBJ2-3, with 11 bases aligning to TRBD2. Per the germline V gene, CDR1 is SGDLS and CDR2 is YYNGEE. With 4 bases clipped from V and 3 bases from J, the junction kept 4 bases outside the gene matches. The CDR3 is 15 residues long. The CDR3: CASSTLAGETDTQYF. The CDR3 DNA reads as TGTGCCAGCAGCACACTAGCGGGAGAAACAGATACGCAGTATTTT.

This clone was counted once. The CDR3 spells CASSQAGVDSPLHF. CDR3 bases: TGCGCCAGCAGCCAAGCCGGGGTGGATTCACCCCTCCACTTT. The rearrangement uses TRBV4-3 and TRBJ1-6; D gene ambiguous. The CDR3 spans 14 residues. Trimming left V 1 base short and J 8 bases short, with 9 bases between. Per germline, CDR1 LGHNA and CDR2 YSLEER.

This rearrangement joins TRBV21-1 to TRBJ2-5; whether TRBD1, the table's D call, matches the DNA was not checked. TRBV21-1 is annotated as a pseudogene. The CDR3 runs 16 residues. This CDR3 is CASSNLLGQGAGTQYF. The CDR3 DNA sequence: TGTGCCAGCAGCAATCTTTTGGGACAGGGGGCGGGGACCCAGTACTTC.

The gene calls are TRBV5-6 and TRBJ1-1; D gene uncertain. The CDR3 sequence is 13 residues long. Germline assignment: CDR1 SGHDT and CDR2 YYEEEE. V lost 0 bases to trimming and J lost 1 base, with 4 bases between them. CDR3 in amino acids: CASSLGGNTEAFF. The CDR3 DNA reads TGTGCCAGCAGCTTGGGAGGGAACACTGAAGCTTTCTTT.

This clone has a handful of counts. V and J are TRBV18 and TRBJ1-5, with 9 bases that match TRBD1. Germline CDR1 and CDR2: KGHSH and LQKENI. The CDR3 covers 15 residues. V lost 3 bases to trimming and J lost 2 bases; unmatched junction nucleotides: 2. CDR3 sequence (DNA): TGTGCCAGCTCACCGGGACAGGGCGGCAATCAGCCCCAGCATTTT. Encoded protein: CASSPGQGGNQPQHF.

The chain has TRBV28 and TRBJ1-5; D is ambiguous. V dropped 6 bases and J dropped 0 bases, with 18 bases sitting between them. This CDR3 contains 17 residues. The V gene's germline CDR1 is MDHEN and CDR2 SYDVKM. CDR3 sequence reads: CASSSPGERLSNQPQHF. CDR3 coding DNA: TGTGCCAGCAGCTCACCGGGAGAGAGACTTAGCAATCAGCCCCAGCATTTT. Drawing the rest from reference TRBV28 and TRBJ1-5, the complete variable domain is DVKVTQSSRYLVKRTGEKVFLECVQDMDHENMFWYRQDPGLGLRLIYFSYDVKMKEKGDIPEGYSVSREKKERFSLILESASTNQTSMYLCASSSPGERLSNQPQHFGDGTRLSIL.

The V call is TRBV9, the J call TRBJ1-1, with D unclear. The CDR3 runs 14 residues. Trimming shortened V by 1 base and J by 4 bases, and 11 bases separated the two germline ends. CDR1 SGDLS and CDR2 YYNGEE come from the germline V gene. The CDR3 DNA reads as TGTGCCAGCAGCGTACGGGGAGGAGGCACTGAAGCTTTCTTT. Translation gives CASSVRGGGTEAFF. Combining the CDR3 with reference TRBV9 and TRBJ1-1 gives the whole variable domain DSGVTQTPKHLITATGQRVTLRCSPRSGDLSVYWYQQSLDQGLQFLIQYYNGEERAKGNILERFSAQQFPDLHSELNLSSLELGDSALYFCASSVRGGGTEAFFGQGTRLTVV.

This clone has a single count. The rearrangement links TRBV4-3 to TRBJ2-1, with 9 bases fitting TRBD2. The CDR3 contains 16 residues. CDR1 and CDR2 from the germline V gene are LGHNA and YSLEER. J lost 5 bases, V lost 4 bases, and 9 bases had no gene match. The chain's CDR3 is CASSLEGGLANNEQFF. The CDR3 DNA is TGCGCCAGCAGCCTAGAGGGGGGACTAGCCAACAATGAGCAGTTCTTC.

V gene TRBV30 combines with J gene TRBJ2-1, with 7 bases matching TRBD2. Trimming took 1 base from V and 4 from J; bases not matched to a gene: 7. CDR1 and CDR2 (germline): GTSNPN, SVGIG (reference sequence). The CDR3 has 15 amino acids. The CDR3 protein is CAWSEGLAVYNEQFF. Written as DNA, the CDR3 is TGTGCCTGGAGTGAAGGGCTAGCGGTTTACAATGAGCAGTTCTTC. The full variable domain, completed using reference TRBV30 and TRBJ2-1, is SQTIHQWPATLVQPVGSPLSLECTVEGTSNPNLYWYRQAAGRGLQLLFYSVGIGQISSEVPQNLSASRPQDRQFILSSKKLLLSDSGFYLCAWSEGLAVYNEQFFGPGTRLTVL.

Points on this clone: Sequence at one end of the junction differs from germline and may be a read error. The chain employs TRBV5-1 and TRBJ1-6; weak D call: TRBD1 (5 bases). The length of the CDR3 is 13 residues. CDR1 and CDR2 from the germline V gene are SGHRS and YFSETQ. The CDR3: CASSLGENSPLHF. The CDR3 coding sequence is TGCGCCAGCAGTTTGGGGGAGAATTCACCCCTCCACTTT.

The chain carries TRBV6-4 and TRBJ1-1; D call uncertain. CDR3 length equals 13 residues. In germline, CDR1 is MRHNA, CDR2 SNTAGT. Trimming stripped 4 bases from V and 2 bases from J, with 8 bases between. The CDR3 is CASSADNNTEAFF. As DNA, the CDR3 is TGTGCCAGCAGTGCCGACAACAACACTGAAGCTTTCTTT.

The chain combines TRBV6-5 with TRBJ1-1; D is unresolved. Germline V CDR1 and CDR2: MNHEY, SVGAGI. The CDR3 length is 14 residues. V gave up 2 bases and J gave up 1 base, with 8 bases separating them. CDR3: CASSYTSGNTEAFF. Written as DNA, the CDR3 is TGTGCCAGCAGTTACACGTCAGGGAACACTGAAGCTTTCTTT.

J is TRBJ2-2 and V is TRBV10-3; 9 bases align to TRBD1. CDR1 is ENHRY and CDR2 is SYGVKD in the germline V gene. The CDR3 has 17 amino acids. After removal of 4 bases from V and 2 bases from J, the junction contained 8 bases not matched to a gene. CDR3 residues: CAISGPTGGRNTGELFF. DNA for the CDR3: TGTGCCATCAGTGGCCCCACAGGGGGCAGAAACACCGGGGAGCTGTTTTTT.

The chain links TRBV9 to TRBJ2-3; 14 nucleotides agree with TRBD2. The CDR3 covers 15 residues. The germline gives CDR1 SGDLS, CDR2 YYNGEE. V shed 5 bases and J 4 bases; nucleotides not matched to a gene: 3. CDR3: CASSKTSGRADTQYF. The CDR3 nucleotides read TGTGCCAGCAGTAAGACTAGCGGGAGGGCAGATACGCAGTATTTT.

The rearrangement joins TRBV7-6 to TRBJ2-5, with 13 bases aligning to TRBD2. CDR3 length: 15 amino acids. Germline CDR1 SGHVS, CDR2 FNYEAQ. V gave up 4 bases and J gave up 4 bases; unmatched junction bases: 3. CDR3: CASSSTSGRAETQYF. CDR3 bases: TGTGCCAGCAGCTCTACTAGCGGGAGGGCAGAGACCCAGTACTTC.

The chain has TRBV28 and TRBJ2-2, with D possibly TRBD1 on 5 matching bases. This CDR3 is built from 14 residues. The V gene lost 2 bases and the J gene lost 1 base, with 5 bases spanning the gap. CDR1 is MDHEN and CDR2 is SYDVKM in the germline V gene. CDR3 sequence (DNA): TGTGCCAGCAGTTTAACAGGGAACACCGGGGAGCTGTTTTTT. Its translation: CASSLTGNTGELFF.

This clone was seen only a few times. This rearrangement joins TRBV7-3 to TRBJ1-2; 8 positions match TRBD1. The V gene's germline CDR1 is SGHTA and CDR2 FQGTGA. This CDR3 has 13 amino acids. V was pared by 2 bases and J by 4 bases, with 0 bases of the junction left unmatched. CDR3: CASSLGQGYGYTF. CDR3 coding DNA: TGTGCCAGCAGCTTAGGACAGGGCTATGGCTACACCTTC.

The V and J genes are TRBV5-5 and TRBJ2-2; D is possibly TRBD1 (6 bases). The CDR3 is made up of 15 amino acids. V was cut by 3 bases and J by 3 bases, with 12 bases left in between. Germline CDR1 SGHKS, CDR2 YYEKEE (reference sequence). Written as DNA, the CDR3 is TGTGCCAGCAGCTCTTACAGGGTCGACACCGGGGAGCTGTTTTTT. Its translation: CASSSYRVDTGELFF.